Listed here are 27 T cell receptor beta chains from one sample, sequenced in a study of radiation and T cells in renal cell carcinoma. This sample's time point: blood 4 weeks post-SBRT, at nephrectomy. Regarding treatment: 15 Gy SBRT to primary tumor, nephrectomy 4 weeks later. The repertoire was sequenced with immunoSEQ multiplex PCR; TCRdb's copy has only in-frame clones and lacks some. The sample lists 40,000 to 50,000 clones, 65% to 85% seen once, with 27% in the top ten. The material was blood, obtained from a patient whose treatment included radiotherapy and nephrectomy. Every receptor here comes from a woman in her 70s with renal cell carcinoma.

The J gene is TRBJ2-5, the V gene TRBV30; 10 bases fit TRBD1. Trimming cost V 3 bases and J 5 bases; bases outside gene matches: 9. Germline CDR1 reads GTSNPN; CDR2 reads SVGIG (reference sequence). The CDR3 has 15 residues. CDR3 amino acids: CAWSWGTGVGETQYF. The CDR3 nucleotides read TGTGCCTGGAGCTGGGGGACAGGGGTAGGGGAGACCCAGTACTTC.

This clone was found a few times. The chain couples TRBV27 to TRBJ2-1, with TRBD1 identical over 10 bases. This CDR3 is built from 16 residues. J was trimmed by 7 bases and V by 4 bases; bases with no gene match: 10. The germline CDR1 and CDR2 sequences are MNHEY and SMNVEV (reference sequence). CDR3 in amino acids: CASSYNPGQGSNEQFF. The CDR3 DNA follows: TGTGCCAGCAGTTACAACCCGGGACAGGGGAGTAATGAGCAGTTCTTC.

This clone was detected only once. The V and J genes are TRBV5-1 and TRBJ1-1, with TRBD1 matching 11 bases. The V gene end was trimmed by 4 bases and the J gene end by 4 bases; junction bases not matched to a gene: 6. The CDR3 runs 15 residues. Looked up from germline, CDR1 is SGHRS and CDR2 is YFSETQ. The CDR3, as DNA: TGCGCCAGCAGCCCCTCCGGGACAGGGGGCACTGAAGCTTTCTTT. It codes for CASSPSGTGGTEAFF.

This sequence joins TRBV7-9 and TRBJ1-2, with 9 nucleotides matching TRBD1. Germline-derived CDR1 and CDR2 are SEHNR and FQNEAQ (reference sequence). V was clipped by 1 base and J by 2 bases; unmatched bases: 2. This CDR3 has 15 residues. The CDR3 region has the DNA TGTGCCAGCAGCTTAGTTGGACAGGGGAACTATGGCTACACCTTC. It translates to CASSLVGQGNYGYTF.

The chain has TRBV5-6 and TRBJ2-7, with TRBD1 as a possible D gene (5 bases). The V and J ends lost 4 bases and 5 bases respectively, with 13 bases between them. This CDR3 has 13 residues. In germline, CDR1 is SGHDT, CDR2 YYEEEE. As DNA, the CDR3 is TGTGCCAGCAGCATGCCGGCAGGGCACGAGCAGTACTTC. It yields the protein CASSMPAGHEQYF.

This chain links TRBV14 with TRBJ1-4; maybe TRBD1 (5 bases). This CDR3 is built from 14 residues. From germline, CDR1 is SGHDN and CDR2 FVKESK. Trimming shortened V by 2 bases and J by 11 bases, and 15 bases separated the two germline ends. CDR3 sequence reads: CASSQNWDRGKLFF. CDR3 nucleotides: TGTGCCAGCAGCCAAAATTGGGACCGGGGGAAACTGTTTTTT.

V and J are TRBV21-1 and TRBJ2-7; TRBD1 is the table's D call and was not checked against the DNA. TRBV21-1 is recorded as a pseudogene. This CDR3 has 17 amino acids. The CDR3 sequence: CASSKSWDRVSSYEQYF. In DNA, the CDR3 is TGTGCCAGCAGCAAGTCTTGGGACAGGGTTAGCTCCTACGAGCAGTACTTC.

The rearrangement uses TRBV27 and TRBJ1-2, with 9 bases lining up with TRBD1. V dropped 6 bases and J dropped 7; count of bases not matched to a gene: 9. The CDR3 loop spans 14 amino acids. Germline-derived CDR1 and CDR2 are MNHEY and SMNVEV (reference sequence). CDR3 DNA sequence: TGTGCCAGCAGGCCCGACAGGGGGAAACCTGGCTACACCTTC. It encodes CASRPDRGKPGYTF.

The rearrangement uses TRBV5-6 and TRBJ1-5; D is unresolved. The germline V and J ends were trimmed by 0 bases and 4 bases, with 8 bases remaining between them. The CDR3 covers 14 residues. The germline V gene has CDR1 SGHDT and CDR2 YYEEEE. CDR3 sequence reads: CASSLAAANQPQHF. CDR3 nucleotide sequence: TGTGCCAGCAGCTTGGCGGCAGCTAATCAGCCCCAGCATTTT. Full variable domain (rest looked up from reference TRBV5-6 and TRBJ1-5): DAGVTQSPTHLIKTRGQQVTLRCSPKSGHDTVSWYQQALGQGPQFIFQYYEEEERQRGNFPDRFSGHQFPNYSSELNVNALLLGDSALYLCASSLAAANQPQHFGDGTRLSIL.

CDR3 bases: TGTGCCAGCAACGGGCGGGGGGGCTACAATGAGCAGTTCTTC. This gives the protein CASNGRGGYNEQFF. The V gene is TRBV27, the J gene TRBJ2-1, with 9 positions matching TRBD2. The CDR3 has 14 amino acids. Per germline, CDR1 MNHEY and CDR2 SMNVEV (reference sequence). Trimming cost V 7 bases and J 3 bases; bases outside gene matches: 4.

The CDR3 loop reads CASSPRRDGAYEQYF. CDR3 in DNA: TGTGCCAGCTCACCTCGCCGGGACGGTGCCTACGAGCAGTACTTC. V is TRBV18 and J is TRBJ2-7, with D perhaps TRBD1 or TRBD2 (5 bases each). The CDR3 consists of 15 residues. Germline V gene sequence: CDR1 KGHSH, CDR2 LQKENI. Trimming stripped 3 bases from V and 2 bases from J, with 14 bases between.

V is TRBV7-2 and J is TRBJ2-1; a weak D match, TRBD1 (6 bases). The CDR3 extends over 16 amino acids. V was cut by 0 bases and J by 3 bases, with 12 bases left in between. Germline CDR1 reads SGHTA; CDR2 reads FQGNSA. The CDR3 region is CASSLAGQHLYNEQFF. In nucleotides, the CDR3 is TGTGCCAGCAGCTTAGCCGGACAGCACCTCTACAATGAGCAGTTCTTC.

This chain joins TRBV6-1 and TRBJ1-3, with D perhaps matching TRBD1 (5 bases). V gave up 6 bases and J gave up 0 bases, with 12 bases separating them. Germline CDR1 is MNHNS and CDR2 is SASEGT. CDR3 length: 15 residues. This chain's CDR3 is CASRVTGNSGNTIYF. For the CDR3, the DNA is TGTGCCAGCAGGGTCACAGGAAACTCTGGAAACACCATATATTTT.

The genes are TRBV5-1 and TRBJ1-2, with TRBD1 matching 9 bases. Germline V lookup: CDR1 SGHRS, CDR2 YFSETQ. The CDR3 sequence is 14 residues long. V shed 5 bases and J 2 bases; nucleotides not matched to a gene: 4. The chain's CDR3 is CASSPQGANYGYTF. The CDR3 region has the DNA TGCGCCAGCAGTCCACAGGGGGCAAACTATGGCTACACCTTC.

The chain carries TRBV18 and TRBJ2-7; D is ambiguous. Trimming took off 2 bases at V and 3 bases at J, with 8 bases between the two ends. The CDR3 is 13 residues long. Germline V gives CDR1 KGHSH, CDR2 LQKENI. The CDR3 DNA sequence: TGTGCCAGCTCACCAACGGCTAACTACGAGCAGTACTTC. Its translation is CASSPTANYEQYF.

V and J are TRBV11-2 and TRBJ2-3, with D possibly being TRBD1 (6 bases). CDR1 is SGHAT and CDR2 is FQNNGV in the germline V gene. V lost 1 base and J lost 4, with 12 bases in between. The CDR3 spans 15 residues. The CDR3 sequence is CASSLVGGVSDTQYF. In DNA form, the CDR3 reads TGTGCCAGCAGCTTAGTTGGGGGCGTCTCAGATACGCAGTATTTT.

The gene calls are TRBV30 and TRBJ1-5; 8 bases agree with TRBD1. The germline CDR1 and CDR2 sequences are GTSNPN and SVGIG (reference sequence). CDR3 length: 13 amino acids. The junction had 2 bases not matched to a gene; V was cut back by 1 base and J by 6 bases. CDR3 sequence: CAWSGTGRQPQHF. CDR3 bases: TGTGCCTGGAGTGGGACAGGGCGTCAGCCCCAGCATTTT.

This chain joins TRBV6-1 and TRBJ2-1, with TRBD1 as a possible D gene (6 bases). V dropped 6 bases and J dropped 6 bases, with 15 bases sitting between them. Germline CDR1 and CDR2: MNHNS and SASEGT. The CDR3 contains 14 residues. The CDR3 protein is CASSKKGESNEQFF. CDR3 nucleotide sequence: TGTGCCAGCAGCAAGAAGGGGGAAAGCAATGAGCAGTTCTTC.

The gene calls are TRBV7-2 and TRBJ1-5; 7 bases map to TRBD1. J gave up 5 bases and V 2 bases, and 6 bases lay outside the gene matches. CDR3 size: 15 residues. CDR1 is SGHTA, CDR2 FQGNSA, per germline. The chain's CDR3 is CASSLQTGYDQPQHF. DNA of the CDR3: TGTGCCAGCAGCTTACAGACAGGGTACGATCAGCCCCAGCATTTT.

This chain connects TRBV15 to TRBJ2-7; 11 bases fit TRBD2. This CDR3 region has 14 residues. V gave up 5 bases and J gave up 5 bases; unmatched junction bases: 5. CDR1 LNHNV and CDR2 YYDKDF come from the germline V gene (reference sequence). CDR3 sequence: CATSLTSGSNEQYF. The CDR3 nucleotides are TGTGCCACCAGCTTAACTAGCGGGAGCAACGAGCAGTACTTC.

CDR3 protein: CASSTHSSNQPQHF. CDR3 in DNA: TGTGCCAGTAGTACGCACAGTAGCAATCAGCCCCAGCATTTT. The rearrangement joins TRBV19 to TRBJ1-5; no reliable D call. This CDR3 contains 14 residues. Deletions cut 4 bases from V and 0 bases from J, with 7 bases between. The germline V gene has CDR1 LNHDA and CDR2 SQIVND (reference sequence).

The V and J genes are TRBV9 and TRBJ2-3, with TRBD2 matching 11 bases. Germline trimming cut 4 bases from V and 5 bases from J; bases unmatched to any gene: 6. In germline, CDR1 is SGDLS, CDR2 YYNGEE. The CDR3 is 15 amino acids. The CDR3 loop is CASSSELAGVDTQYF. CDR3 DNA: TGTGCCAGCAGCTCAGAACTAGCGGGGGTAGATACGCAGTATTTT.

V gene TRBV5-4 combines with J gene TRBJ2-7; D perhaps matches TRBD1 (5 bases). V lost 6 bases, J lost 6 bases, and 16 bases lay in between. Germline assignment: CDR1 SGHNT and CDR2 YYREEE (reference sequence). The CDR3 spans 13 residues. The CDR3 bases are TGTGCCAGCACAGAGCGAAGGGGCGGCGAGCAGTACTTC. As protein: CASTERRGGEQYF.

The chain is built from TRBV27 and TRBJ1-4; 8 bases agree with TRBD1. The CDR3 spans 14 residues. CDR1 is MNHEY and CDR2 is SMNVEV in the germline V gene (reference sequence). After removal of 7 bases from V and 9 bases from J, the junction contained 10 bases not matched to a gene. CDR3 DNA sequence: TGTGCCAGCATGTCGACAGGGGAGGGGAAAAAACTGTTTTTT. Residues: CASMSTGEGKKLFF.

The chain carries TRBV7-9 and TRBJ2-5; 11 nucleotides agree with TRBD1. J lost 4 bases, V lost 0 bases, and 4 bases had no gene match. CDR3 length: 16 amino acids. CDR1 SEHNR and CDR2 FQNEAQ come from the germline V gene (reference sequence). CDR3 coding DNA: TGTGCCAGCAGCTTAGCGATGGGGACAGGGGGAGAGACCCAGTACTTC. Translating gives CASSLAMGTGGETQYF.

The rearrangement uses TRBV9 and TRBJ1-2; 10 positions match TRBD1. V shed 4 bases and J 10 bases; nucleotides not matched to a gene: 4. CDR3 length: 12 amino acids. CDR1 is SGDLS and CDR2 is YYNGEE in the germline V gene. As DNA, the CDR3 is TGTGCCAGCAGCAGCAGACAGGGGGCCTACACCTTC. Residues: CASSSRQGAYTF.

The chain recombines TRBV7-2 with TRBJ2-7, with a tentative D call TRBD1 (6 bases). The CDR3 has 14 amino acids. Germline V lookup: CDR1 SGHTA, CDR2 FQGNSA. The V end lost 0 bases, the J end lost 3 bases, and 9 bases lay between the germline ends. CDR3 nucleotide sequence: TGTGCCAGCAGCTTAGCTGAGGACAGCTACGAGCAGTACTTC. Its protein is CASSLAEDSYEQYF.